This T cell receptor beta chain was identified in a study of T cells in Graves' hyperthyroidism and ophthalmopathy. RNA transcripts were the template for amplifying TCR beta CDR3 regions. An initial round of RT-PCR targeting the TCR CDR3 relied on the HTBI primer set. From the multiplex PCR reads, TCRdb called clonotypes with MiXCR, one entry per CDR3 protein. The sample has 550,000 to 650,000 distinct CDR3 sequences, approximately 15% seen once; the top ten hold under 7%. A sample of blood taken at first hyperthyroidism diagnosis preceded any ophthalmopathy symptoms. Germline V CDR1 and CDR2: DFQATT, SNEGSKA (reference sequence). V shed 3 bases and J shed 6 bases, with 12 bases lying between them. This CDR3 contains 13 residues. This clonotype has more than one count but fewer than ten.

The clonotype comes from a woman aged 25 to 45 with Graves' hyperthyroidism that later progressed to Graves' ophthalmopathy. The genes are TRBV20-1 and TRBJ2-1, with D possibly being TRBD2 (7 bases). Specimen: blood. The CDR3 coding sequence is TGCAGTGCTAGGCTAGGGGGGGCCAATGAGCAGTTCTTC. It specifies CSARLGGANEQFF.